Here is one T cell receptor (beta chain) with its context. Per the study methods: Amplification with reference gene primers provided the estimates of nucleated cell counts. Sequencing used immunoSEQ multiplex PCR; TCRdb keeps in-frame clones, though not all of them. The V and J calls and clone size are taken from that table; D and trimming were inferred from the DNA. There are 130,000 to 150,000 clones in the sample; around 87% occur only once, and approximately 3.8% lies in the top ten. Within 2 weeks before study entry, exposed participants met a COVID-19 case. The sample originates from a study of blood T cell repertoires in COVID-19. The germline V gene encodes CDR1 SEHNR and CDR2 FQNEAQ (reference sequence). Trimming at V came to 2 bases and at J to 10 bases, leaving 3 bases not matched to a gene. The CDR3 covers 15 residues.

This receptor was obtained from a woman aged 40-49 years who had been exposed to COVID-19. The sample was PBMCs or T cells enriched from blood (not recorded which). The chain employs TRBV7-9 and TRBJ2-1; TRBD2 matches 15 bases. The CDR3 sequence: CASSLSGLAGGEQFF. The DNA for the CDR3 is TGTGCCAGCAGCTTATCCGGACTAGCGGGAGGGGAGCAGTTCTTC.